This T cell receptor beta chain came from a study of a mutant IDH1 vaccine in newly diagnosed glioma. Across the study: Standard pretreatment was either radiotherapy, temozolomide, or, for most, radiochemotherapy with temozolomide.

TCRdb's copy holds only in-frame clones and misses some; the assay was immunoSEQ multiplex PCR. The repertoire holds some 52,000 clones, with roughly nine tenths as singletons. Of note for this clone: What it binds is unknown.

Regarding time point: week 11, during vaccination. Vaccinated patients received 300 ug of mutant IDH1 20-mer peptide per dose, with topical imiquimod. V was clipped by 1 base and J by 4 bases, with 14 bases between them. Per the germline V gene, CDR1 is SGHAT and CDR2 is FQNNGV. The CDR3 totals 15 residues. The sample here was PBMCs, taken from a glioma patient whose treatment included an IDH1 peptide vaccine. This receptor was obtained from a man in his fifties with glioma. This rearrangement joins TRBV11-2 to TRBJ2-7; D is uncertain. DNA for the CDR3: TGTGCCAGCAGCTTAGTGGGTGAGCCGAGGTACGAGCAGTACTTC. Protein sequence: CASSLVGEPRYEQYF.